The clone carrying this T cell receptor beta chain was counted many times. Its specificity is not known. The sample is drawn from a study of T cells in Graves' hyperthyroidism and ophthalmopathy. Looking at the study overall: At initial diagnosis, before any treatment had begun, peripheral blood was obtained. The study, taken as a whole, reports: Researchers found most expanded thyroid clonotypes above 0.001 in blood as well. A model built on 13 V-J features separated ophthalmopathy from stable hyperthyroidism.

J lost 4 bases, V lost 9 bases, and 3 bases had no gene match. This CDR3 comprises 12 residues. Germline loops: CDR1 ENHRY, CDR2 SYGVKD. Exclusion of patients followed from uncontrolled infection, other autoimmune disease, pregnancy or lactation. From RNA transcripts, TCR beta CDR3 regions were amplified. The TCR CDR3 was amplified in a first-round RT-PCR using the HTBI primer set. MiXCR, applied by TCRdb to the multiplex PCR reads, yields one record per CDR3 protein. In the table there are 300,000 to 350,000 distinct CDR3 sequences, about a sixth of which are singletons. Sequenced input: blood. This clonotype was obtained from a woman between 40 and 50 years old with Graves' ophthalmopathy. The chain couples TRBV10-3 to TRBJ1-5; TRBD1 matches 7 bases. As DNA, the CDR3 is TGTGCCATGGGACAGCAAAATCAGCCCCAGCATTTT. The encoded protein is CAMGQQNQPQHF.